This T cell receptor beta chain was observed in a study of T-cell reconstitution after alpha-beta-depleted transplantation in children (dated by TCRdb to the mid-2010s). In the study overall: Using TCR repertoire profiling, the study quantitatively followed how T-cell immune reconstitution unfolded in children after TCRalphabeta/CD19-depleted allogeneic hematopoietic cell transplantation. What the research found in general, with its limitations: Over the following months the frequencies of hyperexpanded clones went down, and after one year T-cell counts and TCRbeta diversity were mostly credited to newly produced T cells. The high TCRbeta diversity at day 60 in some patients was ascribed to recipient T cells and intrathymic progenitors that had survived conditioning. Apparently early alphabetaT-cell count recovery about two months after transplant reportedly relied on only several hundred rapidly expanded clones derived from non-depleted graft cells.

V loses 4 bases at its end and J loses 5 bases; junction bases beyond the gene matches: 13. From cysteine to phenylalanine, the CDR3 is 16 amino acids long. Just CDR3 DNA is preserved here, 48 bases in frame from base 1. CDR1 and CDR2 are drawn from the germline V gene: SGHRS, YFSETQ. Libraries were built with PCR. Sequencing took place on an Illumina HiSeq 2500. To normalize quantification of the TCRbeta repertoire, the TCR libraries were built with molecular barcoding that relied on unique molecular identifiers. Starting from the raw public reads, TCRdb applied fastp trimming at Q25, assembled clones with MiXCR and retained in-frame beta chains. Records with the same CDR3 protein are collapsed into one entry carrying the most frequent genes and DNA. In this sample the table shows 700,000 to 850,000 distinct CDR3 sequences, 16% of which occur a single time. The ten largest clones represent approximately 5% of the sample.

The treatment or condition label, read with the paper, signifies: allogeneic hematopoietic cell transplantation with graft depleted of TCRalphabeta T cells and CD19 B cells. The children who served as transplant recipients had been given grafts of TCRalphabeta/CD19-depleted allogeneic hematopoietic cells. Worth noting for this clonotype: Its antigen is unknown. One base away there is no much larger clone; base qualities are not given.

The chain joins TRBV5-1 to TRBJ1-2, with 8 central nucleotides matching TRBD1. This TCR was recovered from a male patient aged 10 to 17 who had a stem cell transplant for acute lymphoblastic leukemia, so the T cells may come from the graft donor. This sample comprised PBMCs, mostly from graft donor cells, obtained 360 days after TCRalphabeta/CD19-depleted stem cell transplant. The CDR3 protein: CASSRKTGASVYGYTF. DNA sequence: TGCGCCAGCAGCCGAAAGACAGGGGCCTCGGTGTATGGCTACACCTTC.